These 32 T cell receptor beta chains came from one sample sequenced in a study of T cells after yellow fever vaccination. TCRdb ran MiXCR on the 5' RACE reads and lists one entry per CDR3 protein. The table has fewer than 650,000 distinct CDR3 sequences, just over 20% seen once. This material consisted of PBMCs, taken 21 days after the first yellow fever vaccination. The source of these receptors is a man younger than 35 who received the YFV17D yellow fever vaccine.

This clonotype has at least ten counts. The V and J genes are TRBV7-2 and TRBJ2-3, with D maybe TRBD2 (6 bases). Germline CDR1 reads SGHTA; CDR2 reads FQGNSA. The length of the CDR3 is 14 residues. The V gene lost 11 bases and the J gene lost 2 bases, with 17 bases spanning the gap. The CDR3 protein is CAASGASVTDTQYF. Here the CDR3 DNA reads TGTGCCGCCAGCGGTGCTAGCGTCACAGATACGCAGTATTTT.

The chain recombines TRBV10-3 with TRBJ1-1; 9 bases align to TRBD1. The germline V gene has CDR1 ENHRY and CDR2 SYGVKD. The CDR3 loop spans 15 amino acids. V was clipped by 4 bases and J by 5 bases; unmatched bases: 8. This CDR3 reads CAISGQTGGGTEAFF. CDR3 bases: TGTGCCATCAGTGGTCAAACAGGGGGCGGGACTGAAGCTTTCTTT.

The V call is TRBV3-1, the J call TRBJ2-3; TRBD1 might be the D (5 bases). The CDR3 consists of 13 residues. Germline loops: CDR1 LGHDT, CDR2 YNNKEL (reference sequence). Between the trimmed V and J ends, which lost 2 bases and 6 bases, there was a span of 9 bases. CDR3 in DNA: TGTGCCAGCAGCCAATTTACAGGTGATACGCAGTATTTT. This translates into CASSQFTGDTQYF.

This sequence joins TRBV7-2 and TRBJ2-5; 10 positions agree with TRBD2. This CDR3 is built from 14 residues. Unmatched junction bases numbered 1, after V lost 5 bases and J lost 1 base. CDR1 and CDR2 from the germline V gene are SGHTA and FQGNSA. The DNA for the CDR3 is TGTGCCAGCAGCACTAGCGGGGTCCAAGAGACCCAGTACTTC. Encoded protein: CASSTSGVQETQYF.

This CDR3 is CATSRDFQYEQYV. The CDR3 nucleotides read TGTGCCACCAGCAGAGATTTCCAGTACGAGCAGTACGTC. V and J are TRBV15 and TRBJ2-7; D not resolved. Germline CDR1 reads LNHNV; CDR2 reads YYDKDF (reference sequence). This CDR3 has 13 amino acids. With 0 bases removed from V and 4 bases from J, the gap between germline ends came to 7 bases.

CDR3 sequence (DNA): TGTGCCAGCAGCCCACCGGGACTAGCGGGGGGTAAATACAATGAGCAGTTCTTC. It codes for CASSPPGLAGGKYNEQFF. This chain connects TRBV11-2 to TRBJ2-1, with 15 bases fitting TRBD2. Germline-derived CDR1 and CDR2 are SGHAT and FQNNGV. CDR3 length: 18 amino acids. J gave up 4 bases and V 5 bases, and 9 bases lay outside the gene matches.

In this sample, this clonotype turned up a few times. The chain links TRBV5-4 to TRBJ2-1; D may be TRBD1 or TRBD2 (5 bases each). Germline assignment: CDR1 SGHNT and CDR2 YYREEE (reference sequence). The V end lost 3 bases, the J end lost 8 bases, and 9 bases lay between the germline ends. There are 12 residues in the CDR3. The CDR3 nucleotides read TGTGCCAGCAGCTGGGGGTTGGATGAGCAGTTCTTC. It codes for CASSWGLDEQFF.

This clonotype has only a few counts. The chain uses TRBV27 and TRBJ1-6; D call uncertain. The CDR3 contains 13 residues. The germline V gene encodes CDR1 MNHEY and CDR2 SMNVEV (reference sequence). V lost 2 bases and J lost 9, with 8 bases in between. As DNA, the CDR3 is TGTGCCAGCAGTTTAGCTGTAGTTTCACCCCTCCACTTT. Protein product: CASSLAVVSPLHF.

The gene calls are TRBV11-2 and TRBJ2-3; D may correspond to TRBD1 or TRBD2 (5 bases each). Germline lookup yields CDR1 SGHAT and CDR2 FQNNGV. V lost 0 bases and J lost 5, with 9 bases in between. The CDR3 is made up of 14 amino acids. In DNA, the CDR3 is TGTGCCAGCAGCTTAGAAAGGGACCGAGATACGCAGTATTTT. The encoded protein is CASSLERDRDTQYF.

This clonotype came up a few times. The V and J genes are TRBV5-1 and TRBJ1-1, with D hard to call. The CDR3 loop spans 13 amino acids. V lost 4 bases and J lost 7, with 14 bases in between. The germline CDR1 and CDR2 sequences are SGHRS and YFSETQ. The CDR3 nucleotides are TGCGCCAGCAGCCAACCGGGTTTCGATGAAGCTTTCTTT. Translated, it gives CASSQPGFDEAFF.

The genes are TRBV2 and TRBJ2-3; 10 bases agree with TRBD2. After removal of 6 bases from V and 3 bases from J, the junction contained 3 bases not matched to a gene. The CDR3 length is 14 residues. The V gene's germline CDR1 is SNHLY and CDR2 FYNNEI. The CDR3 bases are TGTGCCAGCAGGGCTAGCGGGGGAACAGATACGCAGTATTTT. Translation: CASRASGGTDTQYF.

This chain connects TRBV11-2 to TRBJ2-3; D is unresolved. The CDR3 runs 13 residues. Trimming removed 0 bases from V and 5 bases from J, with 6 bases in between. Germline V gene lookup returns CDR1 SGHAT and CDR2 FQNNGV. The CDR3 nucleotides read TGTGCCAGCAGCTTAGAACCAGGAGATACGCAGTATTTT. This sequence encodes CASSLEPGDTQYF.

This clonotype was seen a few times. The chain is built from TRBV10-3 and TRBJ1-5; the D is unclear. Looked up from germline, CDR1 is ENHRY and CDR2 is SYGVKD. CDR3 length equals 15 residues. V was cut by 0 bases and J by 2 bases, with 8 bases left in between. This CDR3 is CAISESAFGNQPQHF. In DNA form, the CDR3 reads TGTGCCATCAGTGAGTCTGCCTTCGGCAATCAGCCCCAGCATTTT.

In this sample, this clonotype turned up many times. The junction departs from the called germline gene at one end, perhaps through a read error. The chain links TRBV6-1 to TRBJ2-7; 7 nucleotides match TRBD2. CDR1 MNHNS and CDR2 SASEGT come from the germline V gene. This CDR3 region has 14 residues. The CDR3 DNA sequence: TGTGCCAGCAGCGAAGGCGGGGGCTCCTACGAGCAGTACTTC. Protein product: CASSEGGGSYEQYF.

This clonotype turned up a few times. The rearrangement joins TRBV3-1 to TRBJ1-1; D is uncertain. Germline CDR1 and CDR2: LGHDT and YNNKEL (reference sequence). Trimming removed 0 bases from V and 3 bases from J, with 8 bases in between. This CDR3 comprises 14 residues. The CDR3 bases are TGTGCCAGCAGCCAAGATCGCACTTACACTGAAGCTTTCTTT. Protein: CASSQDRTYTEAFF.

This clonotype was recorded a few times. CDR3: CASSLSGQGARSGANVLTF. Written as DNA, the CDR3 is TGTGCCAGCAGCCTCTCGGGACAGGGGGCGCGGTCTGGGGCCAACGTCCTGACTTTC. The rearrangement links TRBV11-1 to TRBJ2-6; 12 bases are a match to TRBD1. J was trimmed by 1 base and V by 5 bases; bases with no gene match: 9. CDR3 length equals 19 residues. The germline CDR1 and CDR2 sequences are SGHAT and FQDESV (reference sequence).

This clonotype was counted only a few times. The gene calls are TRBV13 and TRBJ2-1; 7 bases map to TRBD1. V was clipped by 5 bases and J by 0 bases; unmatched bases: 16. CDR3 length equals 19 residues. Germline V gene data show CDR1 as PRHDT and CDR2 as FYEKMQ (reference sequence). The CDR3 loop is CASSTWTGPDTSSYNEQFF. The DNA for the CDR3 is TGTGCCAGCAGCACATGGACAGGCCCTGACACTTCCTCCTACAATGAGCAGTTCTTC.

This clonotype has just a few counts. The chain joins TRBV2 to TRBJ2-5, with 11 bases matching TRBD2. The CDR3 covers 16 residues. Trimming removed 3 bases from V and 5 bases from J; junction bases left unmatched: 8. Germline lookup yields CDR1 SNHLY and CDR2 FYNNEI. For the CDR3, the DNA is TGTGCCAGCAGTGAGGCTAGCGGGGGGCAGGAGGAGACCCAGTACTTC. It is translated as CASSEASGGQEETQYF.

The rearrangement links TRBV6-1 to TRBJ2-7, with D unresolved. CDR1 is MNHNS and CDR2 is SASEGT in the germline V gene. Trimming left V 4 bases short and J 2 bases short, with 9 bases between. This CDR3 region has 13 residues. CDR3 residues: CASSAYSTYEQYF. The CDR3 DNA reads as TGTGCCAGCAGTGCTTATTCGACCTACGAGCAGTACTTC.

The chain uses TRBV11-2 and TRBJ1-2; D unclear. The CDR3 is 11 residues long. The ends were cut back, 5 bases at V and 8 bases at J, with 9 bases in the middle. Looked up from germline, CDR1 is SGHAT and CDR2 is FQNNGV. CDR3 residues: CASSPFRGYTF. The CDR3 DNA is TGTGCCAGCAGCCCCTTCAGAGGCTACACCTTC.

This chain uses TRBV19 with TRBJ1-4; D may be TRBD1 (5 bases). CDR1 is LNHDA, CDR2 SQIVND, per germline (reference sequence). The V end was cut by 1 base, the J end by 5 bases, with 11 bases between. This CDR3 comprises 15 residues. Written as DNA, the CDR3 is TGTGCCAGTAGTATAGGAGACAGAGAAAATGAAAAACTGTTTTTT. Its protein is CASSIGDRENEKLFF.

The V and J genes are TRBV2 and TRBJ1-5; TRBD1 is a possible D gene (6 bases). V was shortened by 0 bases and J by 0 bases, with 12 bases between the two germline ends. CDR1 is SNHLY and CDR2 is FYNNEI in the germline V gene. This CDR3 spans 17 amino acids. The CDR3 loop reads CASSEAKGDYSNQPQHF. CDR3 DNA: TGTGCCAGCAGTGAAGCTAAGGGGGATTATAGCAATCAGCCCCAGCATTTT.

This chain joins TRBV10-1 and TRBJ1-2, with D possibly being TRBD1 (6 bases). V lost 5 bases and J lost 4, with 11 bases in between. In germline, CDR1 is WNHNN, CDR2 SYGVQD (reference sequence). This CDR3 comprises 13 residues. The CDR3 loop is CASSFDRSYGYTF. CDR3 in DNA: TGCGCCAGCAGTTTCGACAGGAGCTATGGCTACACCTTC.

The gene calls are TRBV12-3 or TRBV12-4 and TRBJ1-4; D is undetermined. CDR3 size: 14 residues. The V end was cut by 4 bases, the J end by 1 base, with 7 bases between. The CDR3 region is CASSYSETNEKLFF. CDR3 DNA: TGTGCCAGCAGTTACAGTGAAACTAATGAAAAACTGTTTTTT.

This clonotype was picked up a small number of times. The chain is built from TRBV11-1 and TRBJ2-1, with TRBD1 matching over 10 bases. Germline V CDR1 and CDR2: SGHAT, FQDESV (reference sequence). V lost 7 bases, J lost 4 bases, and 7 bases stayed unmatched. CDR3 size: 15 residues. The CDR3 DNA reads TGTGCCAGCACCATCGGACAGGGGGTTTACAATGAGCAGTTCTTC. It is translated as CASTIGQGVYNEQFF. Full variable domain (rest looked up from reference TRBV11-1 and TRBJ2-1): EAEVAQSPRYKITEKSQAVAFWCDPISGHATLYWYRQILGQGPELLVQFQDESVVDDSQLPKDRFSAERLKGVDSTLKIQPAELGDSAMYLCASTIGQGVYNEQFFGPGTRLTVL.

The chain carries TRBV28 and TRBJ2-3; TRBD2 matches 12 bases. CDR3 length equals 15 residues. V shed 5 bases and J 4 bases; nucleotides not matched to a gene: 4. Germline CDR1 and CDR2: MDHEN and SYDVKM. DNA for the CDR3: TGTGCCAGCAGTGGACTAGCGGGGCGTTCAGATACGCAGTATTTT. Its translation is CASSGLAGRSDTQYF. Combining the CDR3 with reference TRBV28 and TRBJ2-3 gives the whole variable domain DVKVTQSSRYLVKRTGEKVFLECVQDMDHENMFWYRQDPGLGLRLIYFSYDVKMKEKGDIPEGYSVSREKKERFSLILESASTNQTSMYLCASSGLAGRSDTQYFGPGTRLTVL.

The rearrangement joins TRBV28 to TRBJ1-1; D may be TRBD1 (5 bases). Germline V gene data show CDR1 as MDHEN and CDR2 as SYDVKM. Deletions cut 9 bases from V and 6 bases from J, with 17 bases between. CDR3 size: 13 residues. The CDR3 DNA sequence: TGTGCCAGTGAGTCCAGGGTTTCGGCTGAAGCTTTCTTT. Its translation is CASESRVSAEAFF.

This clonotype was counted between two and nine times. V is TRBV7-3 and J is TRBJ2-2; D perhaps matches TRBD2 (6 bases). The CDR3 spans 14 residues. Germline lookup yields CDR1 SGHTA and CDR2 FQGTGA. V shed 4 bases and J shed 6 bases, with 12 bases lying between them. The CDR3 sequence: CASSSPGTPGELFF. For the CDR3, the DNA is TGTGCCAGCAGCTCGCCAGGGACTCCCGGGGAGCTGTTTTTT.

This clonotype was recorded a few times. The chain carries TRBV5-1 and TRBJ1-4; 8 bases fit TRBD1. The trim removed 4 bases at V and 14 bases at J, leaving 13 bases unmatched. The CDR3 length is 14 residues. CDR1 and CDR2 from the germline V gene are SGHRS and YFSETQ. CDR3 region: CASSRDRPLDSLFF. In DNA, the CDR3 is TGCGCCAGCAGCCGGGACAGGCCCCTAGATTCCCTGTTTTTT. Combining the CDR3 with reference TRBV5-1 and TRBJ1-4 gives the whole variable domain KAGVTQTPRYLIKTRGQQVTLSCSPISGHRSVSWYQQTPGQGLQFLFEYFSETQRNKGNFPGRFSGRQFSNSRSEMNVSTLELGDSALYLCASSRDRPLDSLFFGSGTQLSVL.

This clonotype has only a few counts. CDR3 amino acids: CASSTSRNQPQHF. CDR3 sequence (DNA): TGTGCCAGCAGTACCAGCAGGAATCAGCCCCAGCATTTT. The V call is TRBV6-2 or TRBV6-3, the J call TRBJ1-5, with unresolved D. The CDR3 has 13 residues. Looked up from germline, CDR1 is MNHEY and CDR2 is SVGEGT. The V and J ends lost 5 bases and 4 bases respectively, with 9 bases between them.

With regard to this clonotype: One end of the junction does not line up with germline, which may come from a read error. This chain uses TRBV12-3 or TRBV12-4 with TRBJ2-1, with 13 bases matching TRBD2. This CDR3 is 15 amino acids long. The DNA for the CDR3 is TGTGCCTGCAGTCTTGAACTAGCGGGGGGGCACGAGCAGTTCTTC. Translated, it gives CACSLELAGGHEQFF.

In its sample, this clonotype was seen a few times. The chain employs TRBV6-2 or TRBV6-3 and TRBJ2-7; TRBD2 might be the D (6 bases). V lost 9 bases and J 0 bases, leaving 12 bases between the germline ends. The CDR3 is 13 amino acids. The germline V gene has CDR1 MNHEY and CDR2 SVGEGT. CDR3 bases: TGTGCCAGTCGGAGGGTGAGCTCCTACGAGCAGTACTTC. It specifies CASRRVSSYEQYF.